This passage covers 16 T cell receptor beta chains from one sample sequenced in a study of cytomegalovirus exposure and HLA in healthy donors. Amplification used 60 Vbeta primers and 13 Jbeta primers. The repertoire was sequenced with immunoSEQ multiplex PCR; TCRdb's copy has only in-frame clones and lacks some. The sample contains more than 95,000 clones, about 80% of which appear only once. Sequenced material: PBMCs. The receptor source for this set is a man aged 45-60 years in good health and CMV-seropositive.

This chain uses TRBV9 with TRBJ1-1; D is perhaps TRBD1 (5 bases). There are 14 residues in the CDR3. CDR1 and CDR2 (germline): SGDLS, YYNGEE. The ends were cut back, 4 bases at V and 4 bases at J, with 14 bases in the middle. CDR3 protein: CASSMGPIPTEAFF. DNA for the CDR3: TGTGCCAGCAGCATGGGGCCTATCCCCACTGAAGCTTTCTTT.

The chain recombines TRBV5-4 with TRBJ1-2, with a possible D match to TRBD1 (6 bases). Deletions cut 4 bases from V and 1 base from J, with 11 bases between. Germline V gene lookup returns CDR1 SGHNT and CDR2 YYREEE (reference sequence). The CDR3 has 14 amino acids. The CDR3 coding sequence is TGTGCCAGCAGCCTTCTGACAGGTAACTATGGCTACACCTTC. Amino acid sequence: CASSLLTGNYGYTF.

V usage is TRBV5-5 and J usage is TRBJ2-7; the D gene is possibly TRBD1 (6 bases). CDR1 is SGHKS and CDR2 is YYEKEE in the germline V gene (reference sequence). The CDR3 is 15 residues long. V dropped 0 bases and J dropped 2 bases, with 12 bases sitting between them. The CDR3 region is CASSLGGQLTYEQYF. Written as DNA, the CDR3 is TGTGCCAGCAGCTTGGGTGGACAGCTAACCTACGAGCAGTACTTC.

V usage is TRBV28 and J usage is TRBJ1-5; D remains unclear. Deletions cut 3 bases from V and 7 bases from J, with 16 bases between. The CDR3 has 15 amino acids. Looked up from germline, CDR1 is MDHEN and CDR2 is SYDVKM. The CDR3 is CASSFPGIDGQPQHF. The DNA of the CDR3 is TGTGCCAGCAGTTTCCCGGGGATCGATGGACAGCCCCAGCATTTT.

The chain recombines TRBV7-2 with TRBJ1-2; 12 bases match TRBD1. Looked up from germline, CDR1 is SGHTA and CDR2 is FQGNSA. The V gene end was trimmed by 5 bases and the J gene end by 8 bases; junction bases not matched to a gene: 15. The CDR3 loop spans 17 amino acids. CDR3 bases: TGTGCCAGCAGCCGGTTCCAGGGACAGGGGGCAGGAGAAGGCTACACCTTC. It codes for CASSRFQGQGAGEGYTF. The full variable domain, rest sourced from reference TRBV7-2 and TRBJ1-2, is GAGVSQSPSNKVTEKGKDVELRCDPISGHTALYWYRQSLGQGLEFLIYFQGNSAPDKSGLPSDRFSAERTGGSVSTLTIQRTQQEDSAVYLCASSRFQGQGAGEGYTFGSGTRLTVV.

The rearrangement joins TRBV7-2 to TRBJ2-2; perhaps TRBD2 as D (6 bases). Trimming removed 7 bases at V and 4 bases at J, with 13 bases between. The V gene's germline CDR1 is SGHTA and CDR2 FQGNSA. The CDR3 contains 14 residues. The CDR3 here is CASTLGGITGELFF. For the CDR3, the DNA is TGTGCCAGCACCCTGGGAGGCATCACCGGGGAGCTGTTTTTT.

The chain recombines TRBV18 with TRBJ2-3, with 8 bases identical to TRBD2. The CDR3 is 15 amino acids. The trim removed 5 bases at V and 6 bases at J, leaving 10 bases unmatched. CDR1 is KGHSH and CDR2 is LQKENI in the germline V gene. The chain's CDR3 is CASSTWTSTQDTQYF. For the CDR3, the DNA is TGTGCCAGCTCAACCTGGACTAGCACGCAGGATACGCAGTATTTT.

The rearrangement links TRBV30 to TRBJ2-5; 7 positions match TRBD2. The J call may be in error: the DNA end matches TRBJ2-7 better. This CDR3 spans 14 amino acids. Germline V lookup: CDR1 GTSNPN, CDR2 SVGIG (reference sequence). The CDR3 DNA reads TGTGCCTGGAGCGGGAGGCTCGGGTGGGACGAGCAGTACTTC. As protein: CAWSGRLGWDEQYF.

The chain has TRBV18 and TRBJ2-7; 7 bases fit TRBD1. The CDR3 contains 14 residues. Germline assignment: CDR1 KGHSH and CDR2 LQKENI. V lost 2 bases, J lost 4 bases, and 5 bases stayed unmatched. CDR3 sequence reads: CASSPARGKYEQYF. CDR3 DNA: TGTGCCAGCTCACCAGCCAGGGGGAAGTACGAGCAGTACTTC.

V gene TRBV28 combines with J gene TRBJ2-7; 9 nucleotides align to TRBD1. In germline, CDR1 is MDHEN, CDR2 SYDVKM. This CDR3 is 14 amino acids long. V was pared by 3 bases and J by 5 bases, with 5 bases of the junction left unmatched. CDR3: CASSLVRTGDEQYF. The CDR3, as DNA: TGTGCCAGCAGTTTGGTAAGGACAGGGGACGAGCAGTACTTC.

The chain employs TRBV4-3 and TRBJ1-1; D may be TRBD1 (5 bases). This CDR3 comprises 15 residues. Trimming pared 3 bases from V and 2 bases from J, leaving 13 bases between. In germline, CDR1 is LGHNA, CDR2 YSLEER. CDR3 DNA: TGCGCCAGCAGCCAGGGGGGGGACCTTAACACTGAAGCTTTCTTT. Protein product: CASSQGGDLNTEAFF.

The chain links TRBV4-3 to TRBJ2-3; TRBD1 is a possible D gene (5 bases). Per the germline V gene, CDR1 is LGHNA and CDR2 is YSLEER. This CDR3 has 12 amino acids. Trimming shortened V by 4 bases and J by 7 bases, and 9 bases separated the two germline ends. CDR3 protein: CASSLQGNTQYF. The CDR3 DNA reads as TGCGCCAGCAGCCTGCAGGGAAATACGCAGTATTTT.

The chain couples TRBV7-2 to TRBJ2-5; D unresolved. The V gene lost 4 bases and the J gene lost 5 bases, with 11 bases spanning the gap. From germline, CDR1 is SGHTA and CDR2 FQGNSA. The CDR3 contains 13 residues. The CDR3 coding sequence is TGTGCCAGCAGCTCTTGGGCGTGGGAGACCCAGTACTTC. Protein: CASSSWAWETQYF. The whole variable domain, remainder taken from reference TRBV7-2 and TRBJ2-5, is GAGVSQSPSNKVTEKGKDVELRCDPISGHTALYWYRQSLGQGLEFLIYFQGNSAPDKSGLPSDRFSAERTGGSVSTLTIQRTQQEDSAVYLCASSSWAWETQYFGPGTRLLVL.

Only a few counts were recorded for this clone. The chain carries TRBV6-1 and TRBJ2-5; 8 nucleotides agree with TRBD2. Germline trimming cut 8 bases from V and 6 bases from J; bases unmatched to any gene: 11. The CDR3 consists of 14 residues. CDR1 is MNHNS and CDR2 is SASEGT in the germline V gene. CDR3 DNA sequence: TGTGCCAGCGCAGGCGGGGGGCAGGGGAAGACCCAGTACTTC. Its translation is CASAGGGQGKTQYF.

The chain joins TRBV4-3 to TRBJ1-1; D may be TRBD1 (6 bases). Trimming removed 5 bases at V and 1 base at J, with 14 bases between. The CDR3 loop spans 15 amino acids. Germline V lookup: CDR1 LGHNA, CDR2 YSLEER. This CDR3 is CASSNPSTGNTEAFF. CDR3 nucleotides: TGCGCCAGCAGCAACCCCTCGACAGGGAACACTGAAGCTTTCTTT.

The chain carries TRBV4-1 and TRBJ1-2; 7 bases are shared with TRBD1. The germline V gene encodes CDR1 MGHRA and CDR2 YSYEKL. The CDR3 loop spans 15 amino acids. Trimming took 4 bases from V and 5 from J; bases not matched to a gene: 10. In DNA, the CDR3 is TGCGCCAGCAGCCGGTACAGGGGAGAGGGGTATGGCTACACCTTC. This codes for CASSRYRGEGYGYTF.